Each of the 5 T cell receptor beta chains below was sequenced from the same sample in a study of molecular identifiers for immune sequencing clone quantification. TCRdb reprocessed the PCR reads with MiXCR, giving one entry per CDR3 protein. The sample has about 36,000 distinct CDR3 sequences, about 18% seen once. Sequencing was carried out using naive CD8+ T cells from blood, with Jurkat cell RNA spiked in. This sample's subset: FACS-sorted CD8+CD4-CCR7+CD45RA+ naive T cells. The receptors come from a human donor in good health. Some libraries in this study had Jurkat cell RNA spiked in.

This clonotype was picked up many times. The V and J genes are TRBV29-1 and TRBJ1-1; the D gene is possibly TRBD1 (6 bases). The CDR3 runs to 14 residues. CDR1 is SQVTM, CDR2 ANQGSEA, per germline. The V end lost 1 base, the J end lost 3 bases, and 12 bases lay between the germline ends. The CDR3 loop is CSVEGGQGYTEAFF. Written as DNA, the CDR3 is TGCAGCGTTGAAGGGGGGCAGGGATACACTGAAGCTTTCTTT.

The sample holds many counts of this clonotype. The genes are TRBV7-2 and TRBJ2-7, with 8 bases matching TRBD2. The CDR3 runs 15 residues. The germline CDR1 and CDR2 sequences are SGHTA and FQGNSA. V trimming: 6 bases; J trimming: 2 bases; junction bases outside the gene matches: 9. CDR3 bases: TGTGCCAGCAGTGGTCTCAGCGGGAGACCCTACGAGCAGTACTTC. It yields the protein CASSGLSGRPYEQYF.

This clonotype was recorded at least ten times. This chain uses TRBV7-9 with TRBJ2-7; D perhaps matches TRBD2 (6 bases). The V and J ends lost 5 bases and 4 bases respectively, with 18 bases between them. CDR1 is SEHNR, CDR2 FQNEAQ, per germline (reference sequence). CDR3 length: 15 residues. The CDR3 DNA sequence: TGTGCCAGCAGCCCTAGCGAGGGACTTCGTTACGAGCAGTACTTC. It translates to CASSPSEGLRYEQYF.

Comments on this clonotype: Being one base from a much bigger clone, this may be a read error. V and J are TRBV4-3 and TRBJ1-6; 9 bases match TRBD1. The CDR3 has 14 residues. Germline CDR1 LGHNA, CDR2 YSLEER. The CDR3 DNA sequence: TGCGTCAGCAGCCAGTCGGACAGGGGTTCACCCCTCCACTTT. Protein: CVSSQSDRGSPLHF.

V usage is TRBV4-1 and J usage is TRBJ2-7, with 9 nucleotides matching TRBD2. Germline V gene data show CDR1 as MGHRA and CDR2 as YSYEKL. The CDR3 length is 13 residues. Germline trimming cut 5 bases from V and 1 base from J; bases unmatched to any gene: 0. Here the CDR3 DNA reads TGCGCCAGCAGCGCGGGGGGGTCCTACGAGCAGTACTTC. The encoded protein is CASSAGGSYEQYF.